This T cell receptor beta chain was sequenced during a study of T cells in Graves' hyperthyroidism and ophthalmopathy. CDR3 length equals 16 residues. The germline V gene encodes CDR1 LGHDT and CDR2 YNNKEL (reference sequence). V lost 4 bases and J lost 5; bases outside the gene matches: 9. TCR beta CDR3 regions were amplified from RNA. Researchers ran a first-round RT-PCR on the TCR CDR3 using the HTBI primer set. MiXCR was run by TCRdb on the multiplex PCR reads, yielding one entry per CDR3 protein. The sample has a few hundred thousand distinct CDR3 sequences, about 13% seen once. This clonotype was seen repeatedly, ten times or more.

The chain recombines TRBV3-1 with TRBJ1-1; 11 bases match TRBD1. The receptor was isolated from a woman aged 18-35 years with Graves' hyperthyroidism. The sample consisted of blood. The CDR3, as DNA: TGTGCCAGCAGCCGCCCGGGACAGGGGGTTGGAACTGAAGCTTTCTTT. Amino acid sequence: CASSRPGQGVGTEAFF.